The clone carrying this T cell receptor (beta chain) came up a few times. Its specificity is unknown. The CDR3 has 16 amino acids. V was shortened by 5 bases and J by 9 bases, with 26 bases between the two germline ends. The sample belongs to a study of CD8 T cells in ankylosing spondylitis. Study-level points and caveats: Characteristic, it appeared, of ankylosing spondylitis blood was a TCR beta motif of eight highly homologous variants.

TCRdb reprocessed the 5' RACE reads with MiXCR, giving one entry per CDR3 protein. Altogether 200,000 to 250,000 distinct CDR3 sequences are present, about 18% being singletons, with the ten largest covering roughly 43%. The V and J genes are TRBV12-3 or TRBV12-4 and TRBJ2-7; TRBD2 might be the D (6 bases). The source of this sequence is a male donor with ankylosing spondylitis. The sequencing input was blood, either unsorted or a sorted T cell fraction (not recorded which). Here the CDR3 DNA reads TGTGCCAGCAGTCACTGGACGGCGGAGGGTAAAGTGGCGCAGTACTTC. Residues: CASSHWTAEGKVAQYF.